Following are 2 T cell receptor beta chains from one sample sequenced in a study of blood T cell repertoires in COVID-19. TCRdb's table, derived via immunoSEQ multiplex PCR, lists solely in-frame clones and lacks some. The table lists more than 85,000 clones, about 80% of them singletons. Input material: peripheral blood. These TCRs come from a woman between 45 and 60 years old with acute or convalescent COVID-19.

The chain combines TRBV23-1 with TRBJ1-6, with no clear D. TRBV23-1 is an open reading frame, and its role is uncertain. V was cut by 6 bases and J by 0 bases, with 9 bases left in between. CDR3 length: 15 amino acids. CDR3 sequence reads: CASSPLSSYNSPLHF. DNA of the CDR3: TGCGCCAGCAGCCCCCTAAGCTCCTATAATTCACCCCTCCACTTT.

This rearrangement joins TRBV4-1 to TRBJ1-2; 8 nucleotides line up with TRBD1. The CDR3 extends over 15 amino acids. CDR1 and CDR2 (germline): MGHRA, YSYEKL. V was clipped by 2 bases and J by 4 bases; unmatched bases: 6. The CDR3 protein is CASSQPSDRVYGYTF. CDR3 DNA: TGCGCCAGCAGCCAACCTTCGGACAGGGTCTATGGCTACACCTTC.